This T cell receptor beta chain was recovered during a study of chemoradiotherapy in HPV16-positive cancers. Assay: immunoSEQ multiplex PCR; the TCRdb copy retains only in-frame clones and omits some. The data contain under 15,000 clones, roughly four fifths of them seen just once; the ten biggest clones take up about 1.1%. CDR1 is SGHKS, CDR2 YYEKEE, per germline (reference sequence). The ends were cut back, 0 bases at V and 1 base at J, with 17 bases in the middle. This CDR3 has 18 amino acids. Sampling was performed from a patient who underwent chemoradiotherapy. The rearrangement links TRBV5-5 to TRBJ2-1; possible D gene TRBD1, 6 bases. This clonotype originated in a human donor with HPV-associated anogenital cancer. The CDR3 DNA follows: TGTGCCAGCAGCTTGGGCGGTGGGGGCTTTAGGTCCTACAATGAGCAGTTCTTC. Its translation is CASSLGGGGFRSYNEQFF.